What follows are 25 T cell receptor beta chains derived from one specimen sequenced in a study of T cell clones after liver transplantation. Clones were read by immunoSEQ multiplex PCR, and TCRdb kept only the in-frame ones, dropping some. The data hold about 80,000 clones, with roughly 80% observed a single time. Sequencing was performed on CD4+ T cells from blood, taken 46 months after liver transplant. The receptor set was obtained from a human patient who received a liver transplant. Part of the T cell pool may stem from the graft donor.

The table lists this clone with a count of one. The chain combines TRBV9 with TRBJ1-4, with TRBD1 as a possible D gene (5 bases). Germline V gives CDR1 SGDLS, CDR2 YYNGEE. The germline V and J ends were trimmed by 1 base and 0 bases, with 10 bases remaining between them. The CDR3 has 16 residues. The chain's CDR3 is CASSVKGSATNEKLFF. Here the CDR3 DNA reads TGTGCCAGCAGCGTAAAGGGGTCGGCAACTAATGAAAAACTGTTTTTT. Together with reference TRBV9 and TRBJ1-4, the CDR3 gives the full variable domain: DSGVTQTPKHLITATGQRVTLRCSPRSGDLSVYWYQQSLDQGLQFLIQYYNGEERAKGNILERFSAQQFPDLHSELNLSSLELGDSALYFCASSVKGSATNEKLFFGSGTQLSVL.

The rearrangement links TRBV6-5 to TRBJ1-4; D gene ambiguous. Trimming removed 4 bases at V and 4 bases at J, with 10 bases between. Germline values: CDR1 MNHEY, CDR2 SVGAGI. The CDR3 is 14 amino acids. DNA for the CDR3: TGTGCCAGCAGTTTGAACAGATTTAATGAAAAACTGTTTTTT. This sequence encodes CASSLNRFNEKLFF.

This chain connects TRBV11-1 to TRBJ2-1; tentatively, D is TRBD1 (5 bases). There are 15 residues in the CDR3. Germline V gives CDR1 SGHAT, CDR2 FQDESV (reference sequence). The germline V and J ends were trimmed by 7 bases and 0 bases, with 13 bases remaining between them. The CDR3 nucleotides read TGTGCCAGCACCTGGGGCCCCAGCTCCTACAATGAGCAGTTCTTC. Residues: CASTWGPSSYNEQFF.

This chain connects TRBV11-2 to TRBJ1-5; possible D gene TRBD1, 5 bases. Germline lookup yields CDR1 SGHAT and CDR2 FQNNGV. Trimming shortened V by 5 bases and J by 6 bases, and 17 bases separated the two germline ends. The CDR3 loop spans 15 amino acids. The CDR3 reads CASSTQTAGGQPQHF. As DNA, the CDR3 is TGTGCCAGCAGCACGCAAACGGCCGGGGGTCAGCCCCAGCATTTT.

CDR3 DNA: TGCGCCAGCAGGGAACGAGGGGAAGGGTACGAGCAGTACTTC. This codes for CASRERGEGYEQYF. This chain joins TRBV5-1 and TRBJ2-7; D is perhaps TRBD1 or TRBD2 (5 bases each). The CDR3 extends over 14 amino acids. Germline CDR1 is SGHRS and CDR2 is YFSETQ. The V and J ends lost 5 bases and 4 bases respectively, with 16 bases between them.

CDR3 region: CASSSRTALYNEQFF. The DNA for the CDR3 is TGCGCCAGCAGCTCCAGGACAGCCCTTTACAATGAGCAGTTCTTC. The chain employs TRBV5-1 and TRBJ2-1; possibly TRBD1 for D (6 bases). CDR3 length equals 15 residues. The ends were cut back, 3 bases at V and 4 bases at J, with 14 bases in the middle. Germline-derived CDR1 and CDR2 are SGHRS and YFSETQ. The whole variable domain, remainder taken from reference TRBV5-1 and TRBJ2-1, is KAGVTQTPRYLIKTRGQQVTLSCSPISGHRSVSWYQQTPGQGLQFLFEYFSETQRNKGNFPGRFSGRQFSNSRSEMNVSTLELGDSALYLCASSSRTALYNEQFFGPGTRLTVL.

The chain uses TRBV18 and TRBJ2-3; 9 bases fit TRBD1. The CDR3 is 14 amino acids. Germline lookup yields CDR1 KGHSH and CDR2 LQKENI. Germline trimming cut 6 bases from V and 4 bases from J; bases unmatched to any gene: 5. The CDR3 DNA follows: TGTGCCAGCTCCGGGACAGGGTTGGCAGATACGCAGTATTTT. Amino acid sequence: CASSGTGLADTQYF.

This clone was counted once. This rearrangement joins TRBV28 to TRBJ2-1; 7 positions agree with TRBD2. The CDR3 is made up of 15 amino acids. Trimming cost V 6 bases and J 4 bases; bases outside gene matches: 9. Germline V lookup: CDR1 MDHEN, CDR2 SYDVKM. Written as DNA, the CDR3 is TGTGCCAGCAGCCCAGAGAGCGGGGAATACAATGAGCAGTTCTTC. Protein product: CASSPESGEYNEQFF.

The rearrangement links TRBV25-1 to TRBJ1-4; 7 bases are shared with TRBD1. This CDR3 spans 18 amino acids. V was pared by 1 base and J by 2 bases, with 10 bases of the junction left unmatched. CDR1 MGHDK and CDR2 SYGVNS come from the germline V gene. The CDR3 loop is CASSECDRAPRTNEKLFF. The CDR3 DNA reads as TGTGCCAGCAGTGAATGTGACAGGGCCCCTCGGACTAATGAAAAACTGTTTTTT.

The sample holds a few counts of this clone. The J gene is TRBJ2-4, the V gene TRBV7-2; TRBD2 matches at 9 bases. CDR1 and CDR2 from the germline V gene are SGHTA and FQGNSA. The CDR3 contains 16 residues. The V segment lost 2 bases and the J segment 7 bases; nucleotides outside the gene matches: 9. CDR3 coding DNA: TGTGCCAGCAGCTTAAGGGGTGCTAGCGGGATCAACATTCAGTACTTC. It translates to CASSLRGASGINIQYF.

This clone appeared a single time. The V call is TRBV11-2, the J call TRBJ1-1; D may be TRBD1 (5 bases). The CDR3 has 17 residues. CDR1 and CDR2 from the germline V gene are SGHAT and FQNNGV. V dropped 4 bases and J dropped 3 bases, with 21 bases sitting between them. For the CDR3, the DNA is TGTGCCAGCAGCTCCGGGGGGGTCATTGGCAGGGACACTGAAGCTTTCTTT. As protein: CASSSGGVIGRDTEAFF.

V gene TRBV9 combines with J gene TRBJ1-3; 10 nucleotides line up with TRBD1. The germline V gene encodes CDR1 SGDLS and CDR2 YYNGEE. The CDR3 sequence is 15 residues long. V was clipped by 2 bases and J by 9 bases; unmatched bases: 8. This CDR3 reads CASSVRDRGRSTIYF. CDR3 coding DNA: TGTGCCAGCAGCGTCCGGGACAGGGGTCGGAGCACCATATATTTT.

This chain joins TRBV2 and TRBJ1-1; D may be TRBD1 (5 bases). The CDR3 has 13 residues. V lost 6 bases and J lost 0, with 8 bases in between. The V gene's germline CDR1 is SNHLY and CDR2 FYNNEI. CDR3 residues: CASRGDVNTEAFF. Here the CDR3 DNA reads TGTGCCAGCAGAGGGGACGTGAACACTGAAGCTTTCTTT. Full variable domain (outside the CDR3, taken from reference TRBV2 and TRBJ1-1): EPEVTQTPSHQVTQMGQEVILRCVPISNHLYFYWYRQILGQKVEFLVSFYNNEISEKSEIFDDQFSVERPDGSNFTLKIRSTKLEDSAMYFCASRGDVNTEAFFGQGTRLTVV.

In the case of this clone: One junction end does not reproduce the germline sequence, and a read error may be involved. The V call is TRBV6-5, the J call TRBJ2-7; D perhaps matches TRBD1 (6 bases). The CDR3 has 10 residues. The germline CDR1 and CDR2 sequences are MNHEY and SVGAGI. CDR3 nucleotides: TGTGCCAGCAGTAACCGGGACAACCACTTC. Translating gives CASSNRDNHF.

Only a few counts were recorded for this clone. The CDR3 reads CASSSKTDRENEQFF. DNA for the CDR3: TGTGCCAGCAGCTCCAAGACGGACAGGGAAAATGAGCAGTTCTTC. The genes are TRBV5-4 and TRBJ2-1; 8 bases align to TRBD1. With 3 bases clipped from V and 7 bases from J, the junction kept 9 bases outside the gene matches. This CDR3 has 15 amino acids. Germline V gene lookup returns CDR1 SGHNT and CDR2 YYREEE (reference sequence).

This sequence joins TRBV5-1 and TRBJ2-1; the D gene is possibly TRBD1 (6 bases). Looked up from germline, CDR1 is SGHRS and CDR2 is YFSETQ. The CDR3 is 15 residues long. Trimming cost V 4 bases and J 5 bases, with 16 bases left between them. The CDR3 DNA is TGCGCCAGCAGCCTCACGGACAGAGCAAACAATGAGCAGTTCTTC. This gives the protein CASSLTDRANNEQFF.

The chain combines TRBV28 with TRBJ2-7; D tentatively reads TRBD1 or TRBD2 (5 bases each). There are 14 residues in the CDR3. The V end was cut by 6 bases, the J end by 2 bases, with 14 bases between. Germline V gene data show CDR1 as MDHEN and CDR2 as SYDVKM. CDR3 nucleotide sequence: TGTGCCAGCAGCTCCGGGACGGGAACCTACGAGCAGTACTTC. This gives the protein CASSSGTGTYEQYF.

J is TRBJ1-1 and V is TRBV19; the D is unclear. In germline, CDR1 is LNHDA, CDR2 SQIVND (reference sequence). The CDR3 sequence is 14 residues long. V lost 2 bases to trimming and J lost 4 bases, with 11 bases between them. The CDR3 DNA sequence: TGTGCCAGTAGTATAAGGACGGGCGGCACTGAAGCTTTCTTT. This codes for CASSIRTGGTEAFF.

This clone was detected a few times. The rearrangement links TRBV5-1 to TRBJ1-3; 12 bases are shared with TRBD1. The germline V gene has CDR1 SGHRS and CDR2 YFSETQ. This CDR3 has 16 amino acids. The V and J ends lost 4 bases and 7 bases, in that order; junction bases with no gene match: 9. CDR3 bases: TGCGCCAGCAGCCACGGGACAGGGGGCTGGAGCAACACCATATATTTT. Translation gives CASSHGTGGWSNTIYF.

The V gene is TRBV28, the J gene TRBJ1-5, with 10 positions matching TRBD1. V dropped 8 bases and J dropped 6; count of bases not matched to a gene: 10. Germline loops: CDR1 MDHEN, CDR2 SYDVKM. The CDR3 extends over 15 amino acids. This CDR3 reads CASLKDRGGGQPQHF. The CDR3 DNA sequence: TGTGCCAGCCTTAAGGACAGGGGGGGAGGTCAGCCCCAGCATTTT.

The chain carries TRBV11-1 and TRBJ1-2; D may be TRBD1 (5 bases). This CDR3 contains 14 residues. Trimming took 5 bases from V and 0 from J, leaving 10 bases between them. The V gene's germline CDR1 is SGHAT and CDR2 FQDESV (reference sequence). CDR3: CASSPDRANYGYTF. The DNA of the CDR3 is TGTGCCAGCAGCCCCGACAGAGCTAACTATGGCTACACCTTC.

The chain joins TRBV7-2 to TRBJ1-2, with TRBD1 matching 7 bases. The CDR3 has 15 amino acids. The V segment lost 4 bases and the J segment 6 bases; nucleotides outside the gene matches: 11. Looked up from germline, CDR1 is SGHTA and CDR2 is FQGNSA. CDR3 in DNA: TGTGCCAGCAGCTCCCGAGGGGACGACAGGGATGGCTACACCTTC. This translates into CASSSRGDDRDGYTF.

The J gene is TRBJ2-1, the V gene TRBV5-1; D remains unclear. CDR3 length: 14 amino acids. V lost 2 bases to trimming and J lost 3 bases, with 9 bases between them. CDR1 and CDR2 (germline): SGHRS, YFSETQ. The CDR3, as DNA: TGCGCCAGCAGCTTTATGACCAACTACAATGAGCAGTTCTTC. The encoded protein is CASSFMTNYNEQFF.

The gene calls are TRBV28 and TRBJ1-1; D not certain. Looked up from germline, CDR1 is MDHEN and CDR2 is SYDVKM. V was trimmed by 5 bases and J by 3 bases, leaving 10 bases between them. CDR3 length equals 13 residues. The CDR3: CASSPRMDTEAFF. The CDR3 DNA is TGTGCCAGCAGTCCTCGGATGGACACTGAAGCTTTCTTT.

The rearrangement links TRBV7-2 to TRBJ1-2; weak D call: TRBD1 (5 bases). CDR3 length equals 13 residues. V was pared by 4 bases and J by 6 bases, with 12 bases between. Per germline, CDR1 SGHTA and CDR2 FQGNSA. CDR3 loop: CASSSFTRDGYTF. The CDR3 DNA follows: TGTGCCAGCAGCTCGTTTACCAGGGATGGCTACACCTTC.